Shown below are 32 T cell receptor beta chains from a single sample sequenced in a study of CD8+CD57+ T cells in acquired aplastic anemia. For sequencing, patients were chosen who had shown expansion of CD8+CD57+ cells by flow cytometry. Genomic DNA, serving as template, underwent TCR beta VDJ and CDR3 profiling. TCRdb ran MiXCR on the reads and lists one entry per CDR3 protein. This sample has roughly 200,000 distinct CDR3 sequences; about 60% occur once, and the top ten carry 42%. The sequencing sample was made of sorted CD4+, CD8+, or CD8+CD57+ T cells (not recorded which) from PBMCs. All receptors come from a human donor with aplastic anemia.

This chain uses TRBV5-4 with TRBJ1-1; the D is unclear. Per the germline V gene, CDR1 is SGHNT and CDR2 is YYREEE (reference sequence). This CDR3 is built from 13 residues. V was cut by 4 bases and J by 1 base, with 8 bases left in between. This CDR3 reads CASSLPANTEAFF. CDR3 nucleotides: TGTGCCAGCAGCCTTCCTGCGAACACTGAAGCTTTCTTT.

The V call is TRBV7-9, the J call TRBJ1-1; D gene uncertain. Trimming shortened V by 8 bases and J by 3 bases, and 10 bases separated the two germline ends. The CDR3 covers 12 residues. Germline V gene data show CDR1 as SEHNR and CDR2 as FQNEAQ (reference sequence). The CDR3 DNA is TGTGCCAGCGGTCTGACCCACACTGAAGCTTTCTTT. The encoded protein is CASGLTHTEAFF.

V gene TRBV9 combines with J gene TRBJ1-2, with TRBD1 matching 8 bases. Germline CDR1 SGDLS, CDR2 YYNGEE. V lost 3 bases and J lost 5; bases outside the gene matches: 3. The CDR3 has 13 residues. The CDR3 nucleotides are TGTGCCAGCAGCGCAGGGACAGGTTATGGCTACACCTTC. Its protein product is CASSAGTGYGYTF.

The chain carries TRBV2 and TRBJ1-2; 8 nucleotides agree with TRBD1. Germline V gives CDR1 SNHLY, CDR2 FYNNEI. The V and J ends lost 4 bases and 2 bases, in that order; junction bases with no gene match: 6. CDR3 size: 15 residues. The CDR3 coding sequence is TGTGCCAGCAGTGCACACAGGGGGTCGAACTATGGCTACACCTTC. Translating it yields CASSAHRGSNYGYTF. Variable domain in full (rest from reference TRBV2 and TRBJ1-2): EPEVTQTPSHQVTQMGQEVILRCVPISNHLYFYWYRQILGQKVEFLVSFYNNEISEKSEIFDDQFSVERPDGSNFTLKIRSTKLEDSAMYFCASSAHRGSNYGYTFGSGTRLTVV.

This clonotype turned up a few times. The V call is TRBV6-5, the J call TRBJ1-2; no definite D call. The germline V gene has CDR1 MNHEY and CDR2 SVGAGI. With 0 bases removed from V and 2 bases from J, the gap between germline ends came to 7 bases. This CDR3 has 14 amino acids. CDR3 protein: CASSYSGPNYGYTF. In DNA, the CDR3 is TGTGCCAGCAGTTACTCTGGACCGAACTATGGCTACACCTTC.

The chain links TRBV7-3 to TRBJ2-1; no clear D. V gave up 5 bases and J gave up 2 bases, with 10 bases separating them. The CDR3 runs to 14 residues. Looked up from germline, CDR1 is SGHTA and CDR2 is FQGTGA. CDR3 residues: CASSVSRTYNEQFF. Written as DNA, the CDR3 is TGTGCCAGCAGCGTTAGTAGGACCTACAATGAGCAGTTCTTC.

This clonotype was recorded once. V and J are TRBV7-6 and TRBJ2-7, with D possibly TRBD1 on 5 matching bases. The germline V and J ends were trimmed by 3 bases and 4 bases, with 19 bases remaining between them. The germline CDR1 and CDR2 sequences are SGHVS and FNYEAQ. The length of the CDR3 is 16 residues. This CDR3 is CASSLAGSPNLYEQYF. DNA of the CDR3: TGTGCCAGCAGCTTGGCAGGGTCTCCTAATCTATACGAGCAGTACTTC.

The CDR3 is CASSDRQGYTIYF. CDR3 nucleotides: TGTGCCAGCAGTGACCGACAGGGATACACCATATATTTT. The chain combines TRBV12-3 or TRBV12-4 with TRBJ1-3; 7 bases fit TRBD1. Unmatched junction bases numbered 6, after V lost 5 bases and J lost 8 bases. The CDR3 totals 13 residues.

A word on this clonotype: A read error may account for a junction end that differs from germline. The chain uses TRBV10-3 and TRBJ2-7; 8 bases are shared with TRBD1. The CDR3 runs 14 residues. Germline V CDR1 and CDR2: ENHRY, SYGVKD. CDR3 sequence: CASSYPGQGGEQYF. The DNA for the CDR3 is TGTGCCAGCAGTTACCCAGGACAGGGCGGCGAGCAGTACTTC.

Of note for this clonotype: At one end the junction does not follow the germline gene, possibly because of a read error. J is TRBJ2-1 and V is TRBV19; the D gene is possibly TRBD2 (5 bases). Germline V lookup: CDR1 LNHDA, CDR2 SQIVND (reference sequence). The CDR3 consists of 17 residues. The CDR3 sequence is CASSTPFDPAVYNEQSF. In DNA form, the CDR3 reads TGTGCCAGTAGTACTCCCTTCGACCCAGCGGTCTACAATGAGCAGTCCTTC. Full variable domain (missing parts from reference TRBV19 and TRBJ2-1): DGGITQSPKYLFRKEGQNVTLSCEQNLNHDAMYWYRQDPGQGLRLIYYSQIVNDFQKGDIAEGYSVSREKKESFPLTVTSAQKNPTAFYLCASSTPFDPAVYNEQSFGPGTRLTVL.

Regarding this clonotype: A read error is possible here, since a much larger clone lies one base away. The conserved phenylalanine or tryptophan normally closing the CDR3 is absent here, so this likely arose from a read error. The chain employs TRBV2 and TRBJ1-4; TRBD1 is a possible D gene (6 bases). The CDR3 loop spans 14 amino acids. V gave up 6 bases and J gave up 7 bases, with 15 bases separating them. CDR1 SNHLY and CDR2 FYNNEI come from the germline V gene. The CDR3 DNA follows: TGTGCCAGCAGAGTAACAGGGTTTGGTGAAAAACTGTTTTCT. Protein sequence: CASRVTGFGEKLFS.

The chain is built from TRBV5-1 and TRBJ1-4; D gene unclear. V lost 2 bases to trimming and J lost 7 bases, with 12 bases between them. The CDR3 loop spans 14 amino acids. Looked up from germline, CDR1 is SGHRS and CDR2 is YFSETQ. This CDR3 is CASSFQADGEKLFF. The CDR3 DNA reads TGCGCCAGCAGCTTCCAGGCGGATGGTGAAAAACTGTTTTTT.

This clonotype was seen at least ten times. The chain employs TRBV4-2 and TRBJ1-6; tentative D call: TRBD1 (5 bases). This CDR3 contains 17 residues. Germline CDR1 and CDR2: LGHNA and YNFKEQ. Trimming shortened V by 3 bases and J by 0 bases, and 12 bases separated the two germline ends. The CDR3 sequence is CASSHCFGASYNSPLHF. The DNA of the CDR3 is TGTGCCAGCAGCCATTGTTTCGGGGCCTCCTATAATTCACCCCTCCACTTT.

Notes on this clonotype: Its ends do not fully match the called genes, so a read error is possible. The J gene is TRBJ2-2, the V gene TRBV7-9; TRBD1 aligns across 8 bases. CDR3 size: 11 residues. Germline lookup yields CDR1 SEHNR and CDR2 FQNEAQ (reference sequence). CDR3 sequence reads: CASSLDRELFF. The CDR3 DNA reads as TGTGCCAGCAGCTTGGACAGGGAGTTGTTTTTT.

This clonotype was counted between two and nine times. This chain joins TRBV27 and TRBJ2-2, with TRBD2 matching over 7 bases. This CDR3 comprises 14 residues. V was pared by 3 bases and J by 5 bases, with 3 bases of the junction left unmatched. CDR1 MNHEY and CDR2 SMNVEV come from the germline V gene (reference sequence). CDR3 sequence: CASSFGRETGELFF. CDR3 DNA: TGTGCCAGCAGTTTTGGGAGGGAGACCGGGGAGCTGTTTTTT.

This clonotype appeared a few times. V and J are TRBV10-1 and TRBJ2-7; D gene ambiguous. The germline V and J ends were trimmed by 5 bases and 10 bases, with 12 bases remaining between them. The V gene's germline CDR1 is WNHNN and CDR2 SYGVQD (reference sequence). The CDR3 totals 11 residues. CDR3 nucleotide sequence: TGCGCCAGCAGTCCTGGGAAGGTCCAGTACTTC. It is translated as CASSPGKVQYF.

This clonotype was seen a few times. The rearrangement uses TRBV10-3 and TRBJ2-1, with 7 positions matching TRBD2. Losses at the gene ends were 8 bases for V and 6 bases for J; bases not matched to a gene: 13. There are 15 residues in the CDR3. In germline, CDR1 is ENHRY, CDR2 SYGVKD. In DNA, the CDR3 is TGTGCCATCGCCATGGAGCTAGCGGCCGCCAATGAGCAGTTCTTC. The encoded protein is CAIAMELAAANEQFF.

CDR3 residues: CASSFIQGGDEQYF. CDR3 in DNA: TGTGCCAGCAGTTTTATTCAGGGGGGAGACGAGCAGTACTTC. V and J are TRBV12-3 or TRBV12-4 and TRBJ2-7, with TRBD1 as a possible D gene (7 bases). The germline V and J ends were trimmed by 3 bases and 5 bases, with 14 bases remaining between them. CDR3 size: 14 residues.

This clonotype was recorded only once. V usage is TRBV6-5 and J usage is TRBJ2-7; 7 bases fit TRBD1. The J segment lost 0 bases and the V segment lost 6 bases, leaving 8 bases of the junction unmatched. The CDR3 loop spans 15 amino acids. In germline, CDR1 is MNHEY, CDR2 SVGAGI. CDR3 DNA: TGTGCCAGCAGCCCGACGGGACAGAGCTCCTACGAGCAGTACTTC. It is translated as CASSPTGQSSYEQYF.

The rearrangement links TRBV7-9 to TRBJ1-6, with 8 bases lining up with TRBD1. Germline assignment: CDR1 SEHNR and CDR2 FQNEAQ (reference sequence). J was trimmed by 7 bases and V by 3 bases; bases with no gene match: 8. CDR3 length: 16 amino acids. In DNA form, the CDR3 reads TGTGCCAGCAGCTTTCCCGACAGGGGAGGAAATTCACCCCTCCACTTT. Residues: CASSFPDRGGNSPLHF.

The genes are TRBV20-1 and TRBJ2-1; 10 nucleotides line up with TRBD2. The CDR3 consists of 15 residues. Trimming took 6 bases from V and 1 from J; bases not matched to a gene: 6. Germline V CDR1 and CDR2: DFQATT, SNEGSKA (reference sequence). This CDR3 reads CSAAGLAESYNEQFF. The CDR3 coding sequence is TGCAGTGCGGCAGGACTAGCGGAATCCTACAATGAGCAGTTCTTC.

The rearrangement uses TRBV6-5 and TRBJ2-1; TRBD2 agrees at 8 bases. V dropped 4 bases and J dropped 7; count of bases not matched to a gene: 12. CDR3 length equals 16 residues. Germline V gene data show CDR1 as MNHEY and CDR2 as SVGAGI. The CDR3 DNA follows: TGTGCCAGCAGTTCCATAACCACTGGCGGGAGGAATGAGCAGTTCTTC. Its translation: CASSSITTGGRNEQFF.

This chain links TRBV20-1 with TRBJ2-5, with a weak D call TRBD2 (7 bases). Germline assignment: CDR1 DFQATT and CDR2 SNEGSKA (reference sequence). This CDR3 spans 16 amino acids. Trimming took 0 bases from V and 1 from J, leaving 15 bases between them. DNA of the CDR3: TGCAGTGCTAGAGATTACCGGGGGGCCCTCCAAGAGACCCAGTACTTC. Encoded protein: CSARDYRGALQETQYF.

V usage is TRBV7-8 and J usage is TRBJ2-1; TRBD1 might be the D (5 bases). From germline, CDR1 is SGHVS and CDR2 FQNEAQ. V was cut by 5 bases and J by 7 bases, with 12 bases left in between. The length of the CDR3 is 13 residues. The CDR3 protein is CASSPLGLNEQFF. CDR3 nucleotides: TGTGCCAGCAGCCCACTGGGGCTGAATGAGCAGTTCTTC.

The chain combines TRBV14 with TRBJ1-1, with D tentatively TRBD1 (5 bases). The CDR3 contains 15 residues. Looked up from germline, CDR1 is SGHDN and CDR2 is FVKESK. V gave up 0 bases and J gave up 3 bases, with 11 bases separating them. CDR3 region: CASSQEGRADTEAFF. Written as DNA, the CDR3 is TGTGCCAGCAGCCAAGAGGGACGGGCGGACACTGAAGCTTTCTTT.

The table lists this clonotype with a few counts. The CDR3 region is CSARLGNEQYF. DNA for the CDR3: TGCAGTGCTAGATTAGGAAACGAGCAGTACTTC. The chain links TRBV20-1 to TRBJ2-7; the D is unclear. Looked up from germline, CDR1 is DFQATT and CDR2 is SNEGSKA (reference sequence). The CDR3 sequence is 11 residues long. Trimming removed 2 bases from V and 5 bases from J, with 7 bases in between.

Here the CDR3 DNA reads TGTGCCATCAGTGAGTCAACAGGGGGGAAGAACTATGGCTACACCTTC. Protein sequence: CAISESTGGKNYGYTF. The J gene is TRBJ1-2, the V gene TRBV10-3; 8 nucleotides agree with TRBD1. Germline CDR1 and CDR2: ENHRY and SYGVKD. The CDR3 totals 16 residues. The V and J ends lost 0 bases and 2 bases, in that order; junction bases with no gene match: 5.

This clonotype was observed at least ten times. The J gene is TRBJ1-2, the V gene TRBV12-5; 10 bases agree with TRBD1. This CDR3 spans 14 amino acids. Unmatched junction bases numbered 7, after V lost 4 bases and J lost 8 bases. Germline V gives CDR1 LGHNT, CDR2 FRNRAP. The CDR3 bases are TGTGCTAGTGGTTCCTCGGACAGGGGGAAGGGCTACACCTTC. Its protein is CASGSSDRGKGYTF. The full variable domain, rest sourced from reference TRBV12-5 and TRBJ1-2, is DARVTQTPRHKVTEMGQEVTMRCQPILGHNTVFWYRQTMMQGLELLAYFRNRAPLDDSGMPKDRFSAEMPDATLATLKIQPSEPRDSAVYFCASGSSDRGKGYTFGSGTRLTVV.

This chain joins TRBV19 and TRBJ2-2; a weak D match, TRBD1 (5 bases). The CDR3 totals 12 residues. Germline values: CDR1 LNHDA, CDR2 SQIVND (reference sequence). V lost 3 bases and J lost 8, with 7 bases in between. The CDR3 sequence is CASSMWTGELFF. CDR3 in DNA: TGTGCCAGTAGTATGTGGACAGGGGAGCTGTTTTTT. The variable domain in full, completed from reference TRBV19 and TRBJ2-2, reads DGGITQSPKYLFRKEGQNVTLSCEQNLNHDAMYWYRQDPGQGLRLIYYSQIVNDFQKGDIAEGYSVSREKKESFPLTVTSAQKNPTAFYLCASSMWTGELFFGEGSRLTVL.

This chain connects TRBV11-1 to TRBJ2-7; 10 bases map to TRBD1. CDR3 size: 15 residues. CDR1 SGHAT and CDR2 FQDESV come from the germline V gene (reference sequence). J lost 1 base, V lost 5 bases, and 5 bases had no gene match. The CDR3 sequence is CASSRLDRGSYEQYF. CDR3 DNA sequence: TGTGCCAGCAGCCGCCTGGACAGGGGGTCCTACGAGCAGTACTTC.

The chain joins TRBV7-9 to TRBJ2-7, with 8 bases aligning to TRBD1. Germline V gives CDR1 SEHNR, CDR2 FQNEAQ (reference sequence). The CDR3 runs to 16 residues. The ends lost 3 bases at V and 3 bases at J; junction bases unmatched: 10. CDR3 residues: CASSFPGTGNDYEQYF. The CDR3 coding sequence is TGTGCCAGCAGCTTTCCCGGGACAGGAAACGACTACGAGCAGTACTTC.

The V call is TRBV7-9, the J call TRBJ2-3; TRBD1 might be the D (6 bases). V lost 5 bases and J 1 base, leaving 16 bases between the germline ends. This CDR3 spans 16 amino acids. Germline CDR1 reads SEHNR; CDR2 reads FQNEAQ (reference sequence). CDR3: CASSPGQGRGTDTQYF. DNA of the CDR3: TGTGCCAGCAGCCCCGGCCAGGGGCGGGGCACAGATACGCAGTATTTT.